This TCR beta chain was obtained from a study of post-analysis software for immune sequencing data. As for the study in general: The courses of disease that were included comprised relapsing-remitting, secondary progressive and progressive-relapsing multiple sclerosis. Study-wide findings and caveats: F measure grouped same-batch samples tightly together. The study found TRBV5-6, TRBV5-1 and TRBV20-1 among four to six TRBV segments more frequent in patients than controls. The study found significantly lower normalized Chao1 diversity in multiple sclerosis patients than in controls.

Germline-derived CDR1 and CDR2 are SGHRS and YFSETQ. V shed 0 bases, J shed 8 bases, and the junction held 7 bases outside the gene matches. This CDR3 contains 15 residues. This clonotype was counted a few times. Its antigen is not known. Carried by the TCR beta cDNA libraries were unique molecular identifiers. Yield was approximately 500,000 cDNA molecules from roughly 0.93 to 9.6 million T cells. TCRdb fed the PCR reads into MiXCR, producing one record per CDR3 protein. The sample carries fewer than 900,000 distinct CDR3 sequences, around 42% recorded once. Sequenced input: blood. The source is a girl aged 10-17 years with multiple sclerosis. V and J are TRBV5-1 and TRBJ1-4; 7 bases map to TRBD1. Here the CDR3 DNA reads TGCGCCAGCAGCTTGGAAGGGGGCGCGGGGGAAAAACTGTTTTTT. Protein: CASSLEGGAGEKLFF.